These 20 T cell receptor beta chains came from one sample sequenced in a study of blood T cell repertoires in COVID-19. The data were produced by immunoSEQ multiplex PCR, yet TCRdb's version contains in-frame clones alone and is incomplete. Of approximately 97,000 clones listed, 90% are singletons. What was sequenced was peripheral blood. The receptors were sampled from a man aged 55 to 70 with acute or convalescent COVID-19.

The chain has TRBV3-1 (or the pseudogene TRBV3-2) and TRBJ1-1; maybe TRBD1 (5 bases). Germline values: CDR1 LGHDT, CDR2 YNNKEL (reference sequence). CDR3 length: 13 amino acids. V was pared by 5 bases and J by 6 bases, with 13 bases between. CDR3 protein: CASSSPGFSEAFF. Written as DNA, the CDR3 is TGTGCCAGCAGCTCCCCAGGGTTCTCTGAAGCTTTCTTT.

The chain recombines TRBV6-5 with TRBJ1-6; TRBD1 is a possible D gene (6 bases). CDR1 is MNHEY, CDR2 SVGAGI, per germline. With 3 bases removed from V and 6 bases from J, the gap between germline ends came to 15 bases. The CDR3 runs 16 residues. The CDR3 is CASSYSGDGINSPLHF. Written as DNA, the CDR3 is TGTGCCAGCAGTTATTCAGGGGACGGGATTAATTCACCCCTCCACTTT.

V is TRBV18 and J is TRBJ1-2, with 11 bases identical to TRBD1. From germline, CDR1 is KGHSH and CDR2 LQKENI. The V segment lost 0 bases and the J segment 7 bases; nucleotides outside the gene matches: 4. CDR3 length: 15 amino acids. The CDR3 DNA reads as TGTGCCAGCTCACCACCGGACAGGGGGCGGCCTGGCTACACCTTC. Its protein product is CASSPPDRGRPGYTF.

The chain combines TRBV14 with TRBJ2-2; D is unclear. The CDR3 is 15 residues long. CDR1 is SGHDN and CDR2 is FVKESK in the germline V gene. The V end was cut by 4 bases, the J end by 0 bases, with 9 bases between. DNA for the CDR3: TGTGCCAGCAGCCTACACACCTCGAACACCGGGGAGCTGTTTTTT. It yields the protein CASSLHTSNTGELFF.

This clone came up a few times. The V call is TRBV14, the J call TRBJ1-1, with D uncertain. CDR1 SGHDN and CDR2 FVKESK come from the germline V gene. The length of the CDR3 is 16 residues. V shed 1 base and J shed 0 bases, with 12 bases lying between them. The CDR3 is CASSQVRGHMNTEAFF. The CDR3 region has the DNA TGTGCCAGCAGCCAAGTACGCGGGCACATGAACACTGAAGCTTTCTTT.

The rearrangement joins TRBV23-1 to TRBJ1-5, with D tentatively TRBD1 (6 bases). TRBV23-1 is classed as an ORF, of uncertain function. With 0 bases removed from V and 2 bases from J, the gap between germline ends came to 20 bases. CDR3 length: 19 amino acids. Written as DNA, the CDR3 is TGCGCCAGCAGTCAATCGTCGGGTACAGGGTGTTTTCGCAATCAGCCCCAGCATTTT. This codes for CASSQSSGTGCFRNQPQHF.

In its sample, this clone was seen a few times. The V gene is TRBV6-6, the J gene TRBJ2-7, with 7 positions matching TRBD1. V lost 5 bases to trimming and J lost 3 bases; unmatched junction nucleotides: 10. CDR3 length equals 15 residues. Germline V gene sequence: CDR1 MNHNY, CDR2 SVGAGI (reference sequence). The CDR3 bases are TGTGCCAGCAGTCGACCGGGACAGAGGAACTACGAGCAGTACTTC. The encoded protein is CASSRPGQRNYEQYF.

V and J are TRBV4-2 and TRBJ1-1; D gene ambiguous. CDR1 and CDR2 (germline): LGHNA, YNFKEQ. CDR3 length: 15 residues. The ends were cut back, 0 bases at V and 5 bases at J, with 13 bases in the middle. The CDR3 DNA sequence: TGTGCCAGCAGCCAAGATCAGCGGGGTAGGACTGAAGCTTTCTTT. It is translated as CASSQDQRGRTEAFF.

The V call is TRBV12-5, the J call TRBJ2-5, with D tentatively TRBD1 (5 bases). The V and J ends lost 4 bases and 3 bases respectively, with 9 bases between them. This CDR3 has 13 residues. Germline-derived CDR1 and CDR2 are LGHNT and FRNRAP. DNA of the CDR3: TGTGCTAGTGGTTCCGTGACAGAAGAGACCCAGTACTTC. It encodes CASGSVTEETQYF.

The V call is TRBV5-1, the J call TRBJ2-6, with TRBD2 matching over 14 bases. Germline loops: CDR1 SGHRS, CDR2 YFSETQ. With 4 bases clipped from V and 1 base from J, the junction kept 16 bases outside the gene matches. This CDR3 is built from 22 residues. The CDR3 coding sequence is TGCGCCAGCAGCGCCAGGGGACTAGCGGGGGCCCCGGACGTTTCTGGGGCCAACGTCCTGACTTTC. As protein: CASSARGLAGAPDVSGANVLTF.

V and J are TRBV19 and TRBJ1-6; D is ambiguous. The V and J ends lost 6 bases and 5 bases respectively, with 14 bases between them. The CDR3 has 15 amino acids. Per germline, CDR1 LNHDA and CDR2 SQIVND (reference sequence). The CDR3 here is CASRPPGRDNSPLHF. CDR3 nucleotide sequence: TGTGCCAGTAGACCCCCGGGTCGAGATAATTCACCCCTCCACTTT.

A single count supports this clone. This chain joins TRBV19 and TRBJ1-1; D perhaps matches TRBD1 (5 bases). CDR3 length: 17 residues. Trimming removed 0 bases at V and 0 bases at J, with 14 bases between. Germline values: CDR1 LNHDA, CDR2 SQIVND (reference sequence). The CDR3 sequence is CASSIDGGGTVNTEAFF. The CDR3 DNA sequence: TGTGCCAGTAGTATAGATGGAGGAGGGACGGTGAACACTGAAGCTTTCTTT.

The rearrangement uses TRBV10-3 and TRBJ1-5, with a weak D call TRBD1 (5 bases). Germline lookup yields CDR1 ENHRY and CDR2 SYGVKD. V dropped 10 bases and J dropped 7 bases, with 17 bases sitting between them. CDR3 size: 13 residues. The CDR3 is CATLGTRGQPQHF. For the CDR3, the DNA is TGTGCCACCCTCGGGACTAGGGGACAGCCCCAGCATTTT.

The CDR3 DNA sequence: TGCGCCAGCAGCTTGTACGGGGACAGCGAGCAGTACGTC. Residues: CASSLYGDSEQYV. The chain combines TRBV5-1 with TRBJ2-7; 7 positions match TRBD1. Germline V gene data show CDR1 as SGHRS and CDR2 as YFSETQ. The V and J ends lost 1 base and 6 bases, in that order; junction bases with no gene match: 4. The CDR3 runs 13 residues.

This clone was counted only a few times. This chain uses TRBV18 with TRBJ1-4; D perhaps matches TRBD1 (6 bases). Germline CDR1 is KGHSH and CDR2 is LQKENI. The V gene lost 2 bases and the J gene lost 4 bases, with 11 bases spanning the gap. This CDR3 comprises 15 residues. This chain's CDR3 is CASSPGAGVNEKLFF. DNA of the CDR3: TGTGCCAGCTCACCAGGGGCAGGGGTTAATGAAAAACTGTTTTTT. The full variable domain, in which reference TRBV18 and TRBJ1-4 provide the parts outside the CDR3, is NAGVMQNPRHLVRRRGQEARLRCSPMKGHSHVYWYRQLPEEGLKFMVYLQKENIIDESGMPKERFSAEFPKEGPSILRIQQVVRGDSAAYFCASSPGAGVNEKLFFGSGTQLSVL.

The J gene is TRBJ2-7, the V gene TRBV5-4; possible D gene TRBD1, 6 bases. CDR1 SGHNT and CDR2 YYREEE come from the germline V gene (reference sequence). The V gene lost 3 bases and the J gene lost 2 bases, with 9 bases spanning the gap. This CDR3 region has 13 residues. CDR3: CASSYGQPYEQYF. CDR3 nucleotides: TGTGCCAGCAGCTACGGACAGCCCTACGAGCAGTACTTC.

The chain is built from TRBV5-8 and TRBJ1-2, with a possible D match to TRBD1 (5 bases). The germline gives CDR1 SGHTS, CDR2 YDEGEE. The CDR3 is 13 residues long. The V gene lost 0 bases and the J gene lost 8 bases, with 11 bases spanning the gap. The CDR3, as DNA: TGTGCCAGCAGCTTGGCCGGGACTTCGGGCTACACCTTC. Encoded protein: CASSLAGTSGYTF.

The chain is built from TRBV4-1 and TRBJ1-2; D unresolved. Germline CDR1 and CDR2: MGHRA and YSYEKL. V was cut by 2 bases and J by 0 bases, with 10 bases left in between. The length of the CDR3 is 15 residues. In DNA, the CDR3 is TGCGCCAGCAGCCAAAAGGAGTTAGCTAACTATGGCTACACCTTC. Residues: CASSQKELANYGYTF.

The chain links TRBV7-9 to TRBJ2-7, with TRBD1 identical over 10 bases. The CDR3 spans 15 residues. Germline values: CDR1 SEHNR, CDR2 FQNEAQ (reference sequence). Germline trimming cut 5 bases from V and 0 bases from J; bases unmatched to any gene: 4. The CDR3 spells CASSPGQGVSYEQYF. The DNA for the CDR3 is TGTGCCAGCAGCCCCGGACAGGGGGTCTCCTACGAGCAGTACTTC.

The table lists this clone with a count of one. The genes are TRBV29-1 and TRBJ1-2, with D possibly being TRBD1 (6 bases). Germline CDR1 is SQVTM and CDR2 is ANQGSEA. V lost 4 bases and J lost 3, with 9 bases in between. CDR3 length: 12 amino acids. This CDR3 reads CSVGQADYGYTF. The CDR3 DNA reads TGCAGCGTTGGACAGGCTGACTATGGCTACACCTTC.